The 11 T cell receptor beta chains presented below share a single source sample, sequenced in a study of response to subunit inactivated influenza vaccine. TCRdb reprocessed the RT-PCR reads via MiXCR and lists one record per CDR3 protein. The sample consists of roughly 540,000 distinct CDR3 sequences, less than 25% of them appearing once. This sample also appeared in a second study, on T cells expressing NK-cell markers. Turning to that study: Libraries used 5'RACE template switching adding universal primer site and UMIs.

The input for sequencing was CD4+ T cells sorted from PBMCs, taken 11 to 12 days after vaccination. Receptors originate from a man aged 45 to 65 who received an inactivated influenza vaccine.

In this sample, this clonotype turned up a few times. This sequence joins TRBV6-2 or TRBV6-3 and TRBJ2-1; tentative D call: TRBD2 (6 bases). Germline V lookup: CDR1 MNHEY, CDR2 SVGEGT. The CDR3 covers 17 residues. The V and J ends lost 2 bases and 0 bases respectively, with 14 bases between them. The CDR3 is CASSYQTRRSSYNEQFF. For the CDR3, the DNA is TGTGCCAGCAGTTACCAGACTAGACGAAGCTCCTACAATGAGCAGTTCTTC.

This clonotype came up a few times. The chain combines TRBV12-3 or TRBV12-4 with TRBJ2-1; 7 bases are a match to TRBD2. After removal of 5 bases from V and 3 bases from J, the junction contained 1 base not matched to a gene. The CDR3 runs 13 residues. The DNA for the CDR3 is TGTGCCAGCAGTGGCGGGGGCTACAATGAGCAGTTCTTC. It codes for CASSGGGYNEQFF.

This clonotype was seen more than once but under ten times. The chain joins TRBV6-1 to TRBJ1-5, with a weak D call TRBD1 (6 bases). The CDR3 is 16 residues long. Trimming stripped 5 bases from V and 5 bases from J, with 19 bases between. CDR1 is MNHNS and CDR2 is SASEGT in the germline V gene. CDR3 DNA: TGTGCCAGCAGTCCCCGGCTTGGACAGCTTGATCAGCCCCAGCATTTT. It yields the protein CASSPRLGQLDQPQHF.

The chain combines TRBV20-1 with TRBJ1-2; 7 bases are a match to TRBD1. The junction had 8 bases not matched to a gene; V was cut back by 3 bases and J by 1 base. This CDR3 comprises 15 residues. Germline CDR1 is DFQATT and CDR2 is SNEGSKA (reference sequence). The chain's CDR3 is CSARGDSRINYGYTF. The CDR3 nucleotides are TGCAGTGCTAGGGGGGACAGTCGTATTAACTATGGCTACACCTTC.

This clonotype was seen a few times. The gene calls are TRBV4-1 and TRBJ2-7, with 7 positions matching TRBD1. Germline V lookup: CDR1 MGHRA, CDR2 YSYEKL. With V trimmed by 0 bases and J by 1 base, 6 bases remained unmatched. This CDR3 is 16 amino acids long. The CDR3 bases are TGCGCCAGCAGCCAAGATGGGGGCAGGGGGTCCTACGAGCAGTACTTC. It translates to CASSQDGGRGSYEQYF.

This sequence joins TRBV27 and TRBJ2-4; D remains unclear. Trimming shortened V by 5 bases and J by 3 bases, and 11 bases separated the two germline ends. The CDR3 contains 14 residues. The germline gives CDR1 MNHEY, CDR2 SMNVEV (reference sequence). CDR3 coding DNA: TGTGCCAGCAGTCTTTTGGGTGGCAAAAACATTCAGTACTTC. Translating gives CASSLLGGKNIQYF.

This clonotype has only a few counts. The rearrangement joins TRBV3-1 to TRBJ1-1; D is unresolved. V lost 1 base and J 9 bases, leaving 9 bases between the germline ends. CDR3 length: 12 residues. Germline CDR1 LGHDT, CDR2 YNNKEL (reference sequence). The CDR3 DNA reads TGTGCCAGCAGCCAAGGGCAGATTAAAGCTTTCTTT. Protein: CASSQGQIKAFF.

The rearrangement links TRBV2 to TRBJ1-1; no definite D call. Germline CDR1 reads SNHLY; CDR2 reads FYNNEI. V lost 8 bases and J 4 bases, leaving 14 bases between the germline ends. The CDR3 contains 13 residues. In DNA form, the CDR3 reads TGTGCCAGCTCCATCGGGAGGAGCACTGAAGCTTTCTTT. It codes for CASSIGRSTEAFF.

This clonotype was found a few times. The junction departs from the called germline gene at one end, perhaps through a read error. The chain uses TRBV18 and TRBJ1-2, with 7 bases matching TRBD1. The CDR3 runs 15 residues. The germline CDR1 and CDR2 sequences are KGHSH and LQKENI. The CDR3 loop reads CASSPTGHSDYGFTF. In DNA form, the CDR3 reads TGTGCCAGCTCACCGACAGGGCACTCCGACTATGGCTTCACCTTC.

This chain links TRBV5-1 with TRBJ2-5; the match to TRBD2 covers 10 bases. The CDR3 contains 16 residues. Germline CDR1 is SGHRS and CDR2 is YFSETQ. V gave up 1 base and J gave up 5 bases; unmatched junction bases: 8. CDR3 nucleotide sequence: TGCGCCAGCAGCTTGATGGTAGCGGGGGGTTTTGAGACCCAGTACTTC. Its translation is CASSLMVAGGFETQYF.

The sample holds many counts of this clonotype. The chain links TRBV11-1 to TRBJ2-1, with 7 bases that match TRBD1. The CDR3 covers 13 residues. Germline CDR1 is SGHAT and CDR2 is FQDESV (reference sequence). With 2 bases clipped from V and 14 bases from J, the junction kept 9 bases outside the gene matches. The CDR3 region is CASSLLRQGGEFF. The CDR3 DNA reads TGTGCCAGCAGCTTACTCCGACAGGGTGGTGAGTTCTTC.